This T cell receptor beta chain was obtained from a study of blood T cell repertoires in COVID-19. Cohort allocation depended upon clinical history that participants reported. Profiled with immunoSEQ multiplex PCR; TCRdb holds only in-frame clones, not every one. The sample lists approximately 270,000 clones, around 90% seen once, with approximately 4% in the top ten. Sample: PBMCs or T cells enriched from blood (not recorded which). The sequence came from a woman under 40 with acute COVID-19.

CDR3 region: CASSLTASGNTIYF. The CDR3 DNA follows: TGTGCCAGCAGCCTGACAGCCTCTGGAAACACCATATATTTT. V usage is TRBV5-5 and J usage is TRBJ1-3, with TRBD1 as a possible D gene (5 bases). The CDR3 is made up of 14 amino acids. Germline V gene data show CDR1 as SGHKS and CDR2 as YYEKEE (reference sequence). The germline V and J ends were trimmed by 4 bases and 0 bases, with 8 bases remaining between them.